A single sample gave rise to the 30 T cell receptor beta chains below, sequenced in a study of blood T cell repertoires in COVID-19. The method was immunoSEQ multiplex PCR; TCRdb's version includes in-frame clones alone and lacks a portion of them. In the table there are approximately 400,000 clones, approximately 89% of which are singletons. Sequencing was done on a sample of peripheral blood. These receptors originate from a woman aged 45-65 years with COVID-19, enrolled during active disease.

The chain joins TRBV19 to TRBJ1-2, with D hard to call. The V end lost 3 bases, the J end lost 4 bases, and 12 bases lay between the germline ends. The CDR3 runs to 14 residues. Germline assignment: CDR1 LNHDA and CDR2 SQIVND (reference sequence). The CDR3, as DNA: TGTGCCAGTAGTATTAAGGCAGGCCCCTATGGCTACACCTTC. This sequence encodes CASSIKAGPYGYTF.

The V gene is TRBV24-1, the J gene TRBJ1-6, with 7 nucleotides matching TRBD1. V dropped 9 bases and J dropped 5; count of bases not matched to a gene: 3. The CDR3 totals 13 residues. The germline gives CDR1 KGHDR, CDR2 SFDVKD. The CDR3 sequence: CATSGTDNSPLHF. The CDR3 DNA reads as TGTGCCACCTCCGGGACAGATAATTCACCCCTCCACTTT.

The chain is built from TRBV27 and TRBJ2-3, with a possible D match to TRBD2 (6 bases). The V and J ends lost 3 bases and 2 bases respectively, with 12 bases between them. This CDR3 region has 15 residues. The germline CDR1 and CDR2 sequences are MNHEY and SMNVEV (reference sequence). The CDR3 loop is CASSFTSRDTDTQYF. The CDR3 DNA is TGTGCCAGCAGTTTCACTAGCCGAGACACAGATACGCAGTATTTT.

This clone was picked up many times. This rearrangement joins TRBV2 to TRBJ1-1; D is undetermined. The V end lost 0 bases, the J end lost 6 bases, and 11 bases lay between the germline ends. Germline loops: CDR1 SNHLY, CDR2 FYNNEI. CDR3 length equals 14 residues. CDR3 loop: CASSEAHSRAEAFF. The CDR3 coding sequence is TGTGCCAGCAGTGAAGCGCACAGTCGTGCTGAAGCTTTCTTT.

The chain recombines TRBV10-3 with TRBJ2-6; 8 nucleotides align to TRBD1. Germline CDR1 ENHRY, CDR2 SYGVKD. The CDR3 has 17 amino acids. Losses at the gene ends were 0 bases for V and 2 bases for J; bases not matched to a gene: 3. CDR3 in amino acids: CAISESWGQAGANVLTF. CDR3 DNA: TGTGCCATCAGTGAGTCCTGGGGACAGGCTGGGGCCAACGTCCTGACTTTC.

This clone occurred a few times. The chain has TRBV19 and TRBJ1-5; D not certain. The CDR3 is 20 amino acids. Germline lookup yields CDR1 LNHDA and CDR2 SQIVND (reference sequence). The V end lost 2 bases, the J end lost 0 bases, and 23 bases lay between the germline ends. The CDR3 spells CASSIRFVEAALYSNQPQHF. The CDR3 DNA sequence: TGTGCCAGTAGTATACGATTTGTAGAGGCAGCACTTTATAGCAATCAGCCCCAGCATTTT.

The CDR3 sequence is CASSPLYGQRRGEKLFF. Here the CDR3 DNA reads TGTGCCAGTAGCCCCCTCTATGGACAGAGGAGAGGTGAAAAACTGTTTTTT. The chain couples TRBV19 to TRBJ1-4, with a possible D match to TRBD1 (6 bases). The CDR3 is 17 amino acids. CDR1 is LNHDA, CDR2 SQIVND, per germline (reference sequence). V lost 6 bases to trimming and J lost 7 bases, with 24 bases between them.

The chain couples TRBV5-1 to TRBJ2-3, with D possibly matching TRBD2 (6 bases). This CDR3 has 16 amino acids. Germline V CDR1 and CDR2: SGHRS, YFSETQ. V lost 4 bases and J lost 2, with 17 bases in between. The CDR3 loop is CASSPSGLPVTDTQYF. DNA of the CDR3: TGCGCCAGCAGCCCTTCCGGACTACCCGTCACAGATACGCAGTATTTT.

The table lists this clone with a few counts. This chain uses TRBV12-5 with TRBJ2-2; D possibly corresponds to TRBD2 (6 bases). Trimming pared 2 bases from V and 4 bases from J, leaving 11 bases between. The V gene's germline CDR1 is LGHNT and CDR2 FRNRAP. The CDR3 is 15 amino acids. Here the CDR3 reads CASGLTDGSTGELFF. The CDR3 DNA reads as TGTGCTAGTGGTTTGACGGACGGGAGCACCGGGGAGCTGTTTTTT. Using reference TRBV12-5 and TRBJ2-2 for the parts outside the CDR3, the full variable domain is DARVTQTPRHKVTEMGQEVTMRCQPILGHNTVFWYRQTMMQGLELLAYFRNRAPLDDSGMPKDRFSAEMPDATLATLKIQPSEPRDSAVYFCASGLTDGSTGELFFGEGSRLTVL.

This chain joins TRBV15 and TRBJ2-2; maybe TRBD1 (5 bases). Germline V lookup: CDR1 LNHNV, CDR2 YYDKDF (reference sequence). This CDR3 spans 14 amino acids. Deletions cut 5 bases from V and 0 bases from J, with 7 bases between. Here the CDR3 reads CATSHRTNTGELFF. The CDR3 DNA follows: TGTGCCACCAGCCACAGGACGAACACCGGGGAGCTGTTTTTT.

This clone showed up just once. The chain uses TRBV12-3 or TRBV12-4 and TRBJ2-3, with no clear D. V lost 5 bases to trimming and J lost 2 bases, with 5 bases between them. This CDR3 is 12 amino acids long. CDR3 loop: CASSQLTDTQYF. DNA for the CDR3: TGTGCCAGCAGTCAACTCACAGATACGCAGTATTTT.

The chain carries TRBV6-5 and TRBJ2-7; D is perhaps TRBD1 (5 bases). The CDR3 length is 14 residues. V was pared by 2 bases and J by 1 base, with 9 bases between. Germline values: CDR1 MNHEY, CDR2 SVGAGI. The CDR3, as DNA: TGTGCCAGCAGTTACGGGCGGACATCCTACGAGCAGTACTTC. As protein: CASSYGRTSYEQYF.

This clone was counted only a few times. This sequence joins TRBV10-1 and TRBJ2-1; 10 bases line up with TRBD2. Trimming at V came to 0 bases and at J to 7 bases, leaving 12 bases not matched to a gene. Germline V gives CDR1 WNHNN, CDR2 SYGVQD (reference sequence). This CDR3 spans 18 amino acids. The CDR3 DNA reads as TGCGCCAGCAGTGAGTCGGGACATAGCGGGGGGCCGGGAAATGAGCAGTTCTTC. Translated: CASSESGHSGGPGNEQFF.

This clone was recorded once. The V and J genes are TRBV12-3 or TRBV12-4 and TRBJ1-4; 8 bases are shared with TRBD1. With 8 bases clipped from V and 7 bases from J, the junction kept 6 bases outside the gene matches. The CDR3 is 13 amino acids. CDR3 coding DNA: TGTGCCAGCCATGACAGGGGAGGTGAAAAACTGTTTTTT. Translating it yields CASHDRGGEKLFF.

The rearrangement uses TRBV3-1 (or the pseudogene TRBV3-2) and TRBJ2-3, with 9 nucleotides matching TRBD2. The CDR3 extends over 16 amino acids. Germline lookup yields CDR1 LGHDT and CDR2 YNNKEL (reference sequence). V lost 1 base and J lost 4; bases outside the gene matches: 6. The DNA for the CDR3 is TGTGCCAGCAGCCAAGCGGTGGGCGGGGGGGCAGATACGCAGTATTTT. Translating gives CASSQAVGGGADTQYF.

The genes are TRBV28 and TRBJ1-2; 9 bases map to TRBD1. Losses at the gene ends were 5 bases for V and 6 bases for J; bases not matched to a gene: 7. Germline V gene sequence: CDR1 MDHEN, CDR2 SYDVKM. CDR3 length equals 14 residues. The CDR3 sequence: CASSRSGTGNGYTF. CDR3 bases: TGTGCCAGCAGTAGATCCGGGACAGGGAATGGCTACACCTTC.

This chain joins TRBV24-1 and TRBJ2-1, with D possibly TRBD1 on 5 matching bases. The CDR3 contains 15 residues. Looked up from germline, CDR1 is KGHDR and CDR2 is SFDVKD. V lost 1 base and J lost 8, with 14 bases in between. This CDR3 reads CATSDLRQGTDEQFF. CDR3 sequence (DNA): TGTGCCACCAGTGATTTACGCCAGGGTACCGATGAGCAGTTCTTC.

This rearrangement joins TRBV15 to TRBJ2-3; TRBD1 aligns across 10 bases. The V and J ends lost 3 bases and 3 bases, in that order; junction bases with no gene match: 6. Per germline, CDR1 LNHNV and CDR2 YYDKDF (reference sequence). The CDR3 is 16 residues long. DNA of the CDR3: TGTGCCACCAGCAGGGGTGGGACAGGGGAAACAGATACGCAGTATTTT. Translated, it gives CATSRGGTGETDTQYF.

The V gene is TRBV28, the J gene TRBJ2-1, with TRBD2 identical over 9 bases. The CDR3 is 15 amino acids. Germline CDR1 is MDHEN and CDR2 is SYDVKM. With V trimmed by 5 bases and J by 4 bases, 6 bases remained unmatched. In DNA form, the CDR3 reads TGTGCCAGCAGTCGTAGCGGGGGAGGATACAATGAGCAGTTCTTC. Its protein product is CASSRSGGGYNEQFF.

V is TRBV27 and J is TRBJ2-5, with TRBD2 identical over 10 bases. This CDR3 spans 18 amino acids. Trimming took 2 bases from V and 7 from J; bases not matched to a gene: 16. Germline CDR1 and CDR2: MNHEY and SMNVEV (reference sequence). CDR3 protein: CASSLIAGGRSSGGTQYF. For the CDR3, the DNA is TGTGCCAGCAGTTTAATAGCGGGGGGCCGGTCGTCAGGAGGGACCCAGTACTTC.

This CDR3 is CSAGERDYGYTF. The CDR3 bases are TGCAGCGCTGGTGAGAGGGACTATGGCTACACCTTC. The chain has TRBV29-1 and TRBJ1-2; D gene ambiguous. From germline, CDR1 is SQVTM and CDR2 ANQGSEA. This CDR3 is built from 12 residues. V shed 7 bases and J shed 3 bases, with 12 bases lying between them. The full variable domain, its missing parts supplied by reference TRBV29-1 and TRBJ1-2, is SAVISQKPSRDICQRGTSLTIQCQVDSQVTMMFWYRQQPGQSLTLIATANQGSEATYESGFVIDKFPISRPNLTFSTLTVSNMSPEDSSIYLCSAGERDYGYTFGSGTRLTVV.

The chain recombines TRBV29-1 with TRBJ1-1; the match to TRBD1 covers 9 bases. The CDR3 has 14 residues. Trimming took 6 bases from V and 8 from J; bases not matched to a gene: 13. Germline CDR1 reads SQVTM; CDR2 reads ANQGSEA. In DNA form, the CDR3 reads TGCAGCGTAGACAGGAGGGGGACAGGGACCGAAGCTTTCTTT. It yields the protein CSVDRRGTGTEAFF.

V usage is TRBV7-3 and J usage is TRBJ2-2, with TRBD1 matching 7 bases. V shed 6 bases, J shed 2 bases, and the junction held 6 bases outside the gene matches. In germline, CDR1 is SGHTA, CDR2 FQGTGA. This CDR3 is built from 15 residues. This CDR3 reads CASRLAGGNTGELFF. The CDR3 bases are TGTGCCAGCAGGCTGGCAGGGGGAAACACCGGGGAGCTGTTTTTT.

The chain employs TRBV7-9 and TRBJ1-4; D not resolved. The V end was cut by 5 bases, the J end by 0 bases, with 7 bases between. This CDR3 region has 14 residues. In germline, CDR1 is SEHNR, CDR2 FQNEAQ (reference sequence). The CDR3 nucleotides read TGTGCCAGCAGCCCCAGATCAACTAATGAAAAACTGTTTTTT. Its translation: CASSPRSTNEKLFF.

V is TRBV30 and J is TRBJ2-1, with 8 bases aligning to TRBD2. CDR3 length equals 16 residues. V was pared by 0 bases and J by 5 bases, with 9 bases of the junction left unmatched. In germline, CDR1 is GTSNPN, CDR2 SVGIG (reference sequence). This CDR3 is CAWSVQREYPNNEQFF. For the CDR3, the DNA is TGTGCCTGGAGTGTACAGCGGGAGTACCCGAACAATGAGCAGTTCTTC.

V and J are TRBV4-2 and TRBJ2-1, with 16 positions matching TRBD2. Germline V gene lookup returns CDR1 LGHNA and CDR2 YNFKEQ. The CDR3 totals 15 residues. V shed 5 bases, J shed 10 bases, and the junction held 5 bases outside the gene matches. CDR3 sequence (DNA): TGTGCCAGCAGCGGGACTAGCGGGGGGGTACGCGAGCAGTTCTTC. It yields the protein CASSGTSGGVREQFF.

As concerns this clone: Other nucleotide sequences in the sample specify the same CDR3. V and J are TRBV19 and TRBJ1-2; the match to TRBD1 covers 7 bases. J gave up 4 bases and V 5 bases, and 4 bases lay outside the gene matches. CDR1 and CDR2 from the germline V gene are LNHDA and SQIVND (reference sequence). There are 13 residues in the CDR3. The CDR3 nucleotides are TGTGCCAGTAGTCCTCGGACAGGCTATGGCTACACCTTC. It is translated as CASSPRTGYGYTF.

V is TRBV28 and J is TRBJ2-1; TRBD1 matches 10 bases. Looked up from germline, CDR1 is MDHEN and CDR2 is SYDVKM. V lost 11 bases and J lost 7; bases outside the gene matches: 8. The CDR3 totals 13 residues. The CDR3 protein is CASQGQGWNEQFF. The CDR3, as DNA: TGTGCCTCCCAGGGACAGGGGTGGAATGAGCAGTTCTTC.

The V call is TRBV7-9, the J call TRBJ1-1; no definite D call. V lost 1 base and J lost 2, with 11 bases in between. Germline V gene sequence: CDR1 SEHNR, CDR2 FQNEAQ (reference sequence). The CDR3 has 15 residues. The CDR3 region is CASSLVSGGNTEAFF. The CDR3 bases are TGTGCCAGCAGCTTAGTCTCGGGAGGAAACACTGAAGCTTTCTTT.

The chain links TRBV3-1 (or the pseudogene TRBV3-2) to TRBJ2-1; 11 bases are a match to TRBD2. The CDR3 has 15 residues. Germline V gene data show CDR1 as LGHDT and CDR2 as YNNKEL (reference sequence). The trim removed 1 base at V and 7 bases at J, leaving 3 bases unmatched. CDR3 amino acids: CASSQVSGGANEQFF. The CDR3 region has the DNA TGTGCCAGCAGCCAAGTTAGCGGGGGGGCGAATGAGCAGTTCTTC.